These 18 T cell receptor beta chains came from one sample sequenced in a study of shared clonotypes between healthy human individuals. Clones were sequenced by immunoSEQ multiplex PCR, and TCRdb holds only the in-frame ones, with some missing. This table holds over 850,000 clones, 70% to 80% found once. The sample comprised memory CD4+ T cells from PBMCs. The subset here: CD45RA-negative fraction. These receptors were collected from a man in his late teens or twenties in good health. Some clones in this sample may be carry-over from other donors' samples.

The gene calls are TRBV19 and TRBJ2-2, with TRBD1 matching 8 bases. Germline CDR1 LNHDA, CDR2 SQIVND (reference sequence). V lost 5 bases and J lost 2; bases outside the gene matches: 7. The CDR3 consists of 16 residues. The CDR3: CASSLRGTGNTGELFF. The DNA of the CDR3 is TGTGCCAGTAGTCTCCGAGGGACAGGAAACACCGGGGAGCTGTTTTTT.

The CDR3, as DNA: TGTGCCAGCAGCGTGACTAGTGTCCCTTACAATGAGCAGTTCTTC. It encodes CASSVTSVPYNEQFF. This chain uses TRBV28 with TRBJ2-1; weak D call: TRBD2 (6 bases). This CDR3 region has 15 residues. V shed 6 bases and J shed 4 bases, with 16 bases lying between them. The germline V gene encodes CDR1 MDHEN and CDR2 SYDVKM.

This rearrangement joins TRBV27 to TRBJ1-5; D not certain. Germline V gene data show CDR1 as MNHEY and CDR2 as SMNVEV (reference sequence). The CDR3 runs 13 residues. Trimming took off 3 bases at V and 5 bases at J, with 8 bases between the two ends. CDR3 sequence reads: CASSFRKYQPQHF. In DNA form, the CDR3 reads TGTGCCAGCAGTTTCCGAAAGTATCAGCCCCAGCATTTT.

The chain carries TRBV5-1 and TRBJ2-5; 9 bases fit TRBD1. The trim removed 4 bases at V and 5 bases at J, leaving 6 bases unmatched. The CDR3 is made up of 14 amino acids. The germline gives CDR1 SGHRS, CDR2 YFSETQ. CDR3 bases: TGCGCCAGCAGCGGACAGGGGCCAGGGGAGACCCAGTACTTC. It encodes CASSGQGPGETQYF.

Remarks on this clone: A read error may produce the germline difference seen at one junction end. The rearrangement links TRBV7-9 to TRBJ2-3; a possible D gene is TRBD1 (5 bases). Germline V gene lookup returns CDR1 SEHNR and CDR2 FQNEAQ (reference sequence). This CDR3 spans 11 amino acids. CDR3 sequence reads: CASSSTETQYF. The DNA of the CDR3 is TGTGCCAGCAGCTCGACAGAGACGCAGTATTTT.

This clone was seen once. The V gene is TRBV5-4, the J gene TRBJ2-2; weak D call: TRBD1 (5 bases). Germline V CDR1 and CDR2: SGHNT, YYREEE (reference sequence). V lost 2 bases, J lost 4 bases, and 12 bases lay in between. The CDR3 is 15 residues long. The CDR3: CASSFRDSRTGELFF. CDR3 bases: TGTGCCAGCAGCTTCAGGGATTCCCGCACCGGGGAGCTGTTTTTT.

V gene TRBV6-5 combines with J gene TRBJ2-7, with 7 bases aligning to TRBD2. Per the germline V gene, CDR1 is MNHEY and CDR2 is SVGAGI. V shed 7 bases, J shed 0 bases, and the junction held 9 bases outside the gene matches. The CDR3 consists of 15 residues. The CDR3 region has the DNA TGTGCCAGCAAACGGGACTACCGGAGCTCCTACGAGCAGTACTTC. Translating it yields CASKRDYRSSYEQYF.

This clone was found many times. This chain connects TRBV6-1 to TRBJ1-3; D is ambiguous. This CDR3 contains 15 residues. V dropped 6 bases and J dropped 3 bases, with 15 bases sitting between them. Per germline, CDR1 MNHNS and CDR2 SASEGT. CDR3 sequence (DNA): TGTGCCAGCAGGCAGGACGCATCCTATGGAAACACCATATATTTT. As protein: CASRQDASYGNTIYF.

This clone showed up just a few times. This chain connects TRBV7-9 to TRBJ1-1, with D possibly TRBD1 on 6 matching bases. V was pared by 5 bases and J by 7 bases, with 17 bases between. The CDR3 has 14 amino acids. CDR1 and CDR2 from the germline V gene are SEHNR and FQNEAQ (reference sequence). The CDR3 nucleotides read TGTGCCAGCAGCCTGCTACAGGGTACCTATGAAGCTTTCTTT. Translating it yields CASSLLQGTYEAFF.

This clone was observed a single time. The chain combines TRBV5-1 with TRBJ2-4, with D perhaps given as TRBD1 or TRBD2 (5 bases each). CDR1 is SGHRS and CDR2 is YFSETQ in the germline V gene. The V and J ends lost 0 bases and 0 bases respectively, with 13 bases between them. CDR3 length: 17 amino acids. The CDR3 reads CASSLGGGDKAKNIQYF. The DNA for the CDR3 is TGCGCCAGCAGCTTGGGTGGGGGTGATAAAGCCAAAAACATTCAGTACTTC.

This chain uses TRBV28 with TRBJ1-1, with D uncertain. There are 15 residues in the CDR3. Germline CDR1 and CDR2: MDHEN and SYDVKM. Trimming removed 2 bases at V and 4 bases at J, with 14 bases between. The CDR3, as DNA: TGTGCCAGCAGTTTACCCCACAGATCGGGCACTGAAGCTTTCTTT. Translated: CASSLPHRSGTEAFF.

The chain couples TRBV2 to TRBJ2-1; a possible D gene is TRBD2 (7 bases). The CDR3 totals 15 residues. V lost 8 bases, J lost 7 bases, and 21 bases lay in between. Germline CDR1 is SNHLY and CDR2 is FYNNEI. The CDR3 is CASLENRGAGNEQFF. In nucleotides, the CDR3 is TGTGCCAGCCTTGAAAATCGGGGGGCAGGGAATGAGCAGTTCTTC.

The chain recombines TRBV6-6 with TRBJ2-7; D gene ambiguous. This CDR3 is built from 11 residues. With 10 bases removed from V and 3 bases from J, the gap between germline ends came to 10 bases. The germline V gene encodes CDR1 MNHNY and CDR2 SVGAGI (reference sequence). CDR3 in amino acids: CATTSGYEQYF. The CDR3 region has the DNA TGTGCCACGACCTCGGGCTACGAGCAGTACTTC.

V and J are TRBV29-1 and TRBJ1-2; D possibly corresponds to TRBD1 (6 bases). Germline values: CDR1 SQVTM, CDR2 ANQGSEA. The CDR3 extends over 13 amino acids. V was pared by 1 base and J by 6 bases, with 12 bases between. The CDR3 DNA is TGCAGCGTTGAAGGTGGGACATACAATGGCTACACCTTC. This translates into CSVEGGTYNGYTF.

This sequence joins TRBV30 and TRBJ2-2; TRBD1 matches at 8 bases. Germline trimming cut 2 bases from V and 7 bases from J; bases unmatched to any gene: 12. CDR1 and CDR2 from the germline V gene are GTSNPN and SVGIG (reference sequence). The CDR3 contains 16 residues. The CDR3 loop is CAWSRGAGGYGGELFF. For the CDR3, the DNA is TGTGCCTGGAGTAGGGGAGCAGGGGGCTATGGCGGGGAGCTGTTTTTT.

The chain recombines TRBV2 with TRBJ1-3; a possible D gene is TRBD1 (5 bases). This CDR3 contains 15 residues. Germline loops: CDR1 SNHLY, CDR2 FYNNEI. V was trimmed by 6 bases and J by 3 bases, leaving 15 bases between them. The CDR3 region has the DNA TGTGCCAGCAGCTCCCAGGGAATCCGTGGAAACACCATATATTTT. This codes for CASSSQGIRGNTIYF.

This clone was detected only once. The chain links TRBV18 to TRBJ1-4; D ambiguous. Deletions cut 6 bases from V and 4 bases from J, with 9 bases between. Germline V gives CDR1 KGHSH, CDR2 LQKENI. There are 13 residues in the CDR3. CDR3 in amino acids: CASSSSLNEKLFF. In DNA form, the CDR3 reads TGTGCCAGCTCCTCCAGTCTTAATGAAAAACTGTTTTTT.

J is TRBJ2-7 and V is TRBV28; a possible D gene is TRBD1 (6 bases). Germline loops: CDR1 MDHEN, CDR2 SYDVKM. CDR3 length: 16 residues. V lost 8 bases and J lost 0, with 20 bases in between. CDR3 in DNA: TGTGCCAGCCAGACACCCTCAGGGACACCCTCCTACGAGCAGTACTTC. Translated, it gives CASQTPSGTPSYEQYF.